These 5 T cell receptor beta chains share one sample of origin, sequenced in a study of beta chain features in type 1 diabetes. General study points: Moderate yet significant TCRB CDR3 shortening was seen in Type 1 diabetes patients in all four CD4+ subsets.

Antigens of these TCRs are unknown. Expressed TCRB transcripts were sequenced after all isolated RNA was converted to cDNA. Some clones are missing from TCRdb's copy, which holds only in-frame ones; the method was immunoSEQ multiplex PCR. The sample records roughly 160,000 clones, approximately 8% being singletons. The sample comprised central memory CD4+ T cells from blood. The receptors originated from a man aged 18 to 29 with type 1 diabetes.

The gene calls are TRBV18 and TRBJ1-5; D might be TRBD1 (6 bases). Looked up from germline, CDR1 is KGHSH and CDR2 is LQKENI. The length of the CDR3 is 15 residues. V lost 5 bases and J 3 bases, leaving 14 bases between the germline ends. CDR3 in DNA: TGTGCCAGCTCATCGGGACACGTGCTCAATCAGCCCCAGCATTTT. As protein: CASSSGHVLNQPQHF.

The chain uses TRBV7-9 and TRBJ2-3; 7 positions agree with TRBD2. Per germline, CDR1 SEHNR and CDR2 FQNEAQ (reference sequence). The CDR3 is 13 residues long. The V and J ends lost 11 bases and 1 base, in that order; junction bases with no gene match: 6. CDR3 loop: CAGGGEGTDTQYF. Here the CDR3 DNA reads TGTGCCGGCGGGGGTGAAGGCACAGATACGCAGTATTTT.

This clone was counted a few times. The chain joins TRBV11-2 to TRBJ2-3; 9 bases fit TRBD2. V gave up 5 bases and J gave up 2 bases; unmatched junction bases: 8. The CDR3 extends over 16 amino acids. CDR1 and CDR2 from the germline V gene are SGHAT and FQNNGV. CDR3 bases: TGTGCCAGCAGCCCTGCACTAGCGGGTAACACAGATACGCAGTATTTT. It encodes CASSPALAGNTDTQYF.

CDR3 amino acids: CASSVDGQGGETQYF. CDR3 coding DNA: TGTGCCAGCAGCGTAGATGGACAGGGGGGGGAGACCCAGTACTTC. The genes are TRBV9 and TRBJ2-5; 10 nucleotides align to TRBD1. J was trimmed by 5 bases and V by 0 bases; bases with no gene match: 4. Looked up from germline, CDR1 is SGDLS and CDR2 is YYNGEE. The CDR3 is 15 amino acids.

Only a few counts were recorded for this clone. V usage is TRBV11-3 and J usage is TRBJ2-5; 8 bases agree with TRBD1. CDR1 is SGHNT, CDR2 YENEEA, per germline. Trimming removed 5 bases from V and 6 bases from J; junction bases left unmatched: 5. The CDR3 loop spans 13 amino acids. The CDR3 DNA sequence: TGTGCCAGCAGCACAGGACAGGGAAAGACCCAGTACTTC. It codes for CASSTGQGKTQYF.